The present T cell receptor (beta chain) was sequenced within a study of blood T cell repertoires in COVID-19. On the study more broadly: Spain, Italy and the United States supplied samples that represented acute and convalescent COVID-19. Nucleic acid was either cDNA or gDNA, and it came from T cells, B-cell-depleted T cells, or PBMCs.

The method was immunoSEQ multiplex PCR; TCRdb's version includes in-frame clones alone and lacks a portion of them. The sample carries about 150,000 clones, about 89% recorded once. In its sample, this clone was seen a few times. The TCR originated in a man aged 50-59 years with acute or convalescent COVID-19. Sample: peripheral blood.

The DNA of the CDR3 is TGTGCCAGCAGTTTAAGGACTTTCAACACTGAAGCTTTCTTT. It specifies CASSLRTFNTEAFF. The chain carries TRBV28 and TRBJ1-1, with D unresolved. With 2 bases removed from V and 2 bases from J, the gap between germline ends came to 9 bases. Germline V CDR1 and CDR2: MDHEN, SYDVKM. This CDR3 comprises 14 residues.